Listed below are T cell receptor beta chains from one sample, sequenced in a study of blood T cell repertoires in COVID-19. Profiled with immunoSEQ multiplex PCR; TCRdb holds only in-frame clones, not every one. The sample shows over 9,000 clones, approximately 87% of them seen only once. Sequencing was performed on peripheral blood. Source of these receptors: a man aged 60 to 75 with acute or convalescent COVID-19. The CDR3 runs from the conserved cysteine through the conserved F or W. D genes are given only for firm matches. Only some rows state a clone size, as once, few, many or a class for expanded clones.

clone size,V gene,D gene,J gene,CDR3 protein
few,TRBV30,TRBD2,TRBJ2-2,CAWSGLAGVTGELFF
-,TRBV7-2,-,TRBJ1-2,CASSLQGDYGYTF
-,TRBV14,TRBD1,TRBJ1-1,CASSQVAGGNTEAFF
-,TRBV3-1/TRBV3-2,TRBD1,TRBJ2-7,CASSRQGALISYEQYF
-,TRBV3-1/TRBV3-2,-,TRBJ2-7,CASSQDHSFYEQYF
-,TRBV29-1,-,TRBJ2-7,CSVEFAGRGSEQYF
-,TRBV9,TRBD2,TRBJ2-1,CASSRTSGNYNEQFF
-,TRBV3-1/TRBV3-2,-,TRBJ1-6,CASSLMGGTRNNSPLHF
-,TRBV6-5,-,TRBJ2-3,CASTFDWADTQYF
-,TRBV27,TRBD1,TRBJ1-2,CASSQGGSGYTF
few,TRBV19,TRBD1,TRBJ1-5,CASSRDRGNQPQHF
-,TRBV10-3,-,TRBJ2-1,CAISAGYNEQFF
-,TRBV19,TRBD1,TRBJ2-6,CASRGTGAGANVLTF
-,TRBV29-1,TRBD2,TRBJ2-1,CSIREVPPYNEQFF
few,TRBV6-6,-,TRBJ2-1,CASSRGNQLNEQFF
-,TRBV29-1,-,TRBJ1-2,CSVTSDSYGYTF
-,TRBV7-3,-,TRBJ2-6,CASTRGSGANVLTF
-,TRBV10-3,TRBD1,TRBJ2-5,CAIREGQAQETQYF
-,TRBV9,-,TRBJ1-2,CASSPPDRLYGYTF
-,TRBV3-1/TRBV3-2,TRBD1,TRBJ2-5,CASSPQADRVYQETQYF
-,TRBV7-8,TRBD2,TRBJ2-3,CASRDTGGADTQYF
-,TRBV5-1,TRBD1,TRBJ2-5,CASSPGQGEETQYF
few,TRBV18,TRBD1,TRBJ1-5,CASSLNRGDQPQHF
-,TRBV5-4,TRBD2,TRBJ2-1,CASQTSGKTYNEQFF
few,TRBV11-2,TRBD1,TRBJ1-1,CASSLAFSRTGAFGEAFF
-,TRBV12-3/TRBV12-4,-,TRBJ2-5,CASSYGPRTTQYF
-,TRBV7-2,-,TRBJ2-2,CASSRRAYTGELFF
-,TRBV19,TRBD1,TRBJ2-7,CASSPPGDSYSYEQYF
-,TRBV5-1,TRBD2,TRBJ2-2,CASSLGTSVSTGELFF
-,TRBV28,TRBD1,TRBJ1-2,CASSRTTGGNYGYTF
-,TRBV19,-,TRBJ2-4,CASSIGTAGGAKNIQYF
-,TRBV15,TRBD2,TRBJ2-2,CATSREFGLAANTGELFF
-,TRBV7-3,-,TRBJ1-1,CASRGQVETEAFF
-,TRBV21-1,-,TRBJ1-1,CASSRTGTGAKVSEAFF
-,TRBV18,-,TRBJ2-2,CASSPGTGNTGELFF
-,TRBV6-5,-,TRBJ2-1,CASSYSGAGRRGEQFF
-,TRBV5-5,TRBD2,TRBJ2-7,CASSLGASGPYEQYF
-,TRBV7-9,-,TRBJ2-7,CASSASDGAYEQYF
-,TRBV10-3,-,TRBJ1-4,CAISEQGPPEEKLFF
-,TRBV3-1/TRBV3-2,-,TRBJ2-5,CASSQGAGASEYF
-,TRBV30,TRBD2,TRBJ2-2,CAWELEAGGSGELFF
-,TRBV5-1,-,TRBJ1-1,CASSSLNPPLGAAEAFF
-,TRBV7-9,TRBD1,TRBJ1-2,CASSRSGGSYYGYTF
-,TRBV2,-,TRBJ1-1,CASRRGGVATEAFF
few,TRBV5-1,TRBD2,TRBJ2-3,CASSLGLAGATDTQYF
-,TRBV5-1,TRBD2,TRBJ2-1,CASRSRGLDFNEQFF
-,TRBV6-2/TRBV6-3,TRBD1,TRBJ1-2,CASSLNRGNYGYTF
-,TRBV9,TRBD2,TRBJ2-1,CASSVALAGSEQFF
once,TRBV28,TRBD1,TRBJ1-5,CASSSRTGNQPQHF
-,TRBV5-4,TRBD1,TRBJ1-1,CASSSYGQGYTEAFF
-,TRBV6-5,-,TRBJ1-1,CASSPSRQNTEAFF
-,TRBV4-2,TRBD1,TRBJ1-2,CASSQAGQGFYGYTF
-,TRBV5-6,TRBD2,TRBJ2-2,CASSSGTSGTNTGELFF